Reported below is one T cell receptor (beta chain). Its antigen is not identified. This specimen belongs to a study of OX40 agonist ivuxolimab in advanced cancers. Study observations and caveats: Among T cells, CD8+ cells averaged more expanded clones than CD4+ cells. The antigens recognized by the expanded peripheral T cells, that is their antigen specificity, were not determined.

From germline, CDR1 is LNHDA and CDR2 SQIVND (reference sequence). This CDR3 has 13 amino acids. The ends were cut back, 3 bases at V and 4 bases at J, with 7 bases in the middle. Method: immunoSEQ multiplex PCR; TCRdb's copy keeps in-frame clones and lacks some. The sample lists about 32,000 clones, roughly 87% occurring once. This TCR derives from an adult with an advanced solid tumor such as melanoma, head and neck, liver or kidney cancer. The chain recombines TRBV19 with TRBJ2-1; D might be TRBD1 (5 bases). The sample here was CD4+ or CD8+ T cells sorted from blood, taken in a trial of the OX40 agonist ivuxolimab. The chain's CDR3 is CASSMTEYNEQFF. CDR3 in DNA: TGTGCCAGTAGTATGACAGAATACAATGAGCAGTTCTTC.